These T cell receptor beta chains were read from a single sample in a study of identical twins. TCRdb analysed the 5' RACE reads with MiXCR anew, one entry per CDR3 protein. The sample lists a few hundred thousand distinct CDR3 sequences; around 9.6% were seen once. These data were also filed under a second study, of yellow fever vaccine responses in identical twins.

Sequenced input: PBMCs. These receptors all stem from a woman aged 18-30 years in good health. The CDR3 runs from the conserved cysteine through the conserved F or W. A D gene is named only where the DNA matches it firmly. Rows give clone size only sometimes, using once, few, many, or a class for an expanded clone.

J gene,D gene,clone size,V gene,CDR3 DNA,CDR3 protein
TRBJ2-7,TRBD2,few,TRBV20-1,TGCAGTGCTAGAGATGATCATAGCGGGCCTTACGAGCAGTACTTC,CSARDDHSGPYEQYF
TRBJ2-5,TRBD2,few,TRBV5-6,TGTGCCAGCAGCTTGTACGGGACTAGCAGAGAGACCCAGTACTTC,CASSLYGTSRETQYF
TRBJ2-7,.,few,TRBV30,TGTGCCTGGAGTATAGGGGCCCGCTACGAGCAGTACTTC,CAWSIGARYEQYF
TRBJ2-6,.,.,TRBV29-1,TGCAGCGTACTACAACGCGCAGGGTCAGGGGCCAACGTCCTGACTTTC,CSVLQRAGSGANVLTF
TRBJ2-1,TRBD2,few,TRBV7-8,TGTGCCAGCAGCGTAATGTTAGCGGGGGAGGGCTACAATGAGCAGTTCTTC,CASSVMLAGEGYNEQFF
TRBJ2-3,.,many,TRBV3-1,TGTGCCAGCAGCGAAGTGGAGGCGGGGACACGCACAGATACGCAGTATTTT,CASSEVEAGTRTDTQYF
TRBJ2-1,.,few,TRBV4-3,TGCGCCAGCAGCCACGTAAACAATGAGCAGTTCTTC,CASSHVNNEQFF
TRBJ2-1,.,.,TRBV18,TGTGCCAGCTCACCACCAAAGGGGGAGCACGGCTCCAATGAGCAGTTCTTC,CASSPPKGEHGSNEQFF
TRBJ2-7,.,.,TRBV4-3,TGCGCCAGCAGCCAAGATGGTAGGGGCGCCGAGCAGTACTTC,CASSQDGRGAEQYF
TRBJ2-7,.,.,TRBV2,TGTGCCAGCAGTGAACAGGGAAGGATCTACGAGCAGTACTTC,CASSEQGRIYEQYF
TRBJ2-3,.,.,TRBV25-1,TGTGCCAGCAGTGAATGGCCCTCAAAGGGCACAGATACGCAGTATTTT,CASSEWPSKGTDTQYF
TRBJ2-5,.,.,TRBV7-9,TGTGCCAGCAGCTTAGAAGGCGGACCTCGGGAGACCCAGTACTTC,CASSLEGGPRETQYF
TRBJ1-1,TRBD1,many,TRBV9,TGTGCCAGCAGCGTTGGGACAGGAGCCTTGAACACTGAAGCTTTCTTT,CASSVGTGALNTEAFF
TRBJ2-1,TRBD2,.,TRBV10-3,TGTGCCATCAGTGAGGGCGGGGGGGCGGTCGAGCAGTTCTTC,CAISEGGGAVEQFF
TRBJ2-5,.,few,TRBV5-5,TGTGCCAGCAGCTTGGATGTGGGAGCATATTCTTACCAAGAGACCCAGTACTTC,CASSLDVGAYSYQETQYF
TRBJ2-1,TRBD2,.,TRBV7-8,TGTGCCAGCAGCTTCAAACTAGCGGGAGGACTTTACAATGAGCAGTTCTTC,CASSFKLAGGLYNEQFF
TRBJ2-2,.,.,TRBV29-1,TGCAGCGCTGGGGAGAACACCGGGGAGCTGTTTTTT,CSAGENTGELFF
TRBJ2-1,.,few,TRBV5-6,TGTGCCAGCAGCGCCGAGCCCCTATACAATGAGCAGTTCTTC,CASSAEPLYNEQFF
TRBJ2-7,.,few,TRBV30,TGTGCCTGGAGTGTATCGCAGGTTGCTAACGAGCAGTACTTC,CAWSVSQVANEQYF
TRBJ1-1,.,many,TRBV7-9,TGTGCCAGCAGCTACAACACCGAGAACACTGAAGCTTTCTTT,CASSYNTENTEAFF
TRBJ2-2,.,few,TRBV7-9,TGTGCCAGCAGCTCACTGAGGACGGGCACCGGGGAGCTGTTTTTT,CASSSLRTGTGELFF
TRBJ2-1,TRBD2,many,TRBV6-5,TGTGCCAGCAGTTACTCTAGACTAGCGGGAGGCATCGATGAGCAGTTCTTC,CASSYSRLAGGIDEQFF
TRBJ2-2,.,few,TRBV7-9,TGTGCCAGCAGCTTAGAAGTCAGGGAGAACACCGGGGAGCTGTTTTTT,CASSLEVRENTGELFF
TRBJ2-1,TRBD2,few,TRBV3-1,TGTGCCAGCAGCCAAGCTGGGGCTAGCGGGTACAATGAGCAGTTCTTC,CASSQAGASGYNEQFF